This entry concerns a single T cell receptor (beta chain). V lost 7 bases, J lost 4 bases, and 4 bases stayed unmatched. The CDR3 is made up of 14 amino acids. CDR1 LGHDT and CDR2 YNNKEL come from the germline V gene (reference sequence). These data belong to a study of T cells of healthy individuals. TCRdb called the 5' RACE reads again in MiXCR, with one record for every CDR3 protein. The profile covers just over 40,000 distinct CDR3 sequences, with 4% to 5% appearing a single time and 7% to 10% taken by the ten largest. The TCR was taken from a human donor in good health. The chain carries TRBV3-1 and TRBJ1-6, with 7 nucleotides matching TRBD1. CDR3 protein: CASMQGVYNSPLHF. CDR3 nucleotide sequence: TGTGCCAGCATGCAGGGGGTTTATAATTCACCCCTCCACTTT. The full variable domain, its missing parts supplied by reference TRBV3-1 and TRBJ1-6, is DTAVSQTPKYLVTQMGNDKSIKCEQNLGHDTMYWYKQDSKKFLKIMFSYNNKELIINETVPNRFSPKSPDKAHLNLHINSLELGDSAVYFCASMQGVYNSPLHFGNGTRLTVT.